These 5 T cell receptor beta chains originate from one sample sequenced in a study of T cell repertoires in cytomegalovirus infection. TCRdb used MiXCR to reprocess the reads, holding one entry per CDR3 protein. This sample has 250,000 to 400,000 distinct CDR3 sequences; around 25% occur once, and the top ten carry roughly 15%. These receptors are not linked to any known antigen. The sequences come from cultured PBMCs, collected from culture after CMV antigen stimulation. These receptor sequences come from a human donor in good health (CMV status not recorded). Some clones in this sample may be carry-over from other donors' samples.

This clonotype was counted only a few times. This chain connects TRBV6-2 or TRBV6-3 to TRBJ2-5, with TRBD2 matching over 14 bases. Losses at the gene ends were 6 bases for V and 5 bases for J; bases not matched to a gene: 2. Germline CDR1 reads MNHEY; CDR2 reads SVGEGT. The CDR3 runs 14 residues. The CDR3 DNA is TGTGCCAGCAGGGGGACTAGCGGGGGCGAGACCCAGTACTTC. Translation gives CASRGTSGGETQYF.

This clonotype showed up just a few times. The V gene is TRBV5-1, the J gene TRBJ2-3; D remains unclear. This CDR3 is built from 15 residues. The V end was cut by 1 base, the J end by 1 base, with 10 bases between. Germline V gene data show CDR1 as SGHRS and CDR2 as YFSETQ. CDR3 residues: CASSLPTLGTDTQYF. In DNA form, the CDR3 reads TGCGCCAGCAGCTTGCCGACCTTAGGCACAGATACGCAGTATTTT.

The chain couples TRBV13 to TRBJ2-1, with 9 positions matching TRBD2. The CDR3 runs to 20 residues. Germline V gives CDR1 PRHDT, CDR2 FYEKMQ (reference sequence). The V gene end was trimmed by 0 bases and the J gene end by 0 bases; junction bases not matched to a gene: 12. CDR3 residues: CASSLGASREGLSSYNEQFF. The DNA for the CDR3 is TGTGCCAGCAGCTTAGGGGCCTCGCGGGAGGGCCTCAGCTCCTACAATGAGCAGTTCTTC.

This CDR3 reads CASSYSTSYSYEQYF. DNA for the CDR3: TGTGCCAGCAGTTACTCGACTAGTTACTCCTACGAGCAGTACTTC. The chain carries TRBV6-5 and TRBJ2-7; D might be TRBD2 (6 bases). V was cut by 0 bases and J by 0 bases, with 9 bases left in between. CDR1 is MNHEY and CDR2 is SVGAGI in the germline V gene. The CDR3 runs 15 residues.

The table lists this clonotype with many counts. This rearrangement joins TRBV12-5 to TRBJ2-6; maybe TRBD1 (6 bases). In germline, CDR1 is LGHNT, CDR2 FRNRAP. With 3 bases removed from V and 0 bases from J, the gap between germline ends came to 12 bases. The length of the CDR3 is 17 residues. CDR3 coding DNA: TGTGCTAGTGGTTTAGGGGCAGGGGTCTCTGGGGCCAACGTCCTGACTTTC. Its protein product is CASGLGAGVSGANVLTF. The full variable domain, with the rest looked up from reference TRBV12-5 and TRBJ2-6, is DARVTQTPRHKVTEMGQEVTMRCQPILGHNTVFWYRQTMMQGLELLAYFRNRAPLDDSGMPKDRFSAEMPDATLATLKIQPSEPRDSAVYFCASGLGAGVSGANVLTFGAGSRLTVL.